The clone carrying this T cell receptor (beta chain) has ten or more counts. Its specificity is unknown. V was clipped by 6 bases and J by 8 bases; unmatched bases: 13. CDR3 length equals 15 residues. From germline, CDR1 is DFQATT and CDR2 SNEGSKA (reference sequence). This entry belongs to a study of CD8 T cells in ankylosing spondylitis. Whole-study results and caveats: A TCR beta motif of several highly homologous variants appeared characteristic of ankylosing spondylitis blood.

One entry per CDR3 protein results from TCRdb running MiXCR on the 5' RACE reads. The top ten hold 6% to 8% of the sample, which has under 250,000 distinct CDR3 sequences, around a tenth seen once. The rearrangement uses TRBV20-1 and TRBJ2-2; 9 nucleotides agree with TRBD2. The TCR was taken from a male donor with ankylosing spondylitis or in good health (not recorded which). The sequenced material came from blood, either unsorted or a sorted T cell fraction (not recorded which). The CDR3 loop reads CSAHGLATFGGELFF. DNA of the CDR3: TGCAGTGCCCATGGACTAGCGACTTTCGGGGGGGAGCTGTTTTTT.